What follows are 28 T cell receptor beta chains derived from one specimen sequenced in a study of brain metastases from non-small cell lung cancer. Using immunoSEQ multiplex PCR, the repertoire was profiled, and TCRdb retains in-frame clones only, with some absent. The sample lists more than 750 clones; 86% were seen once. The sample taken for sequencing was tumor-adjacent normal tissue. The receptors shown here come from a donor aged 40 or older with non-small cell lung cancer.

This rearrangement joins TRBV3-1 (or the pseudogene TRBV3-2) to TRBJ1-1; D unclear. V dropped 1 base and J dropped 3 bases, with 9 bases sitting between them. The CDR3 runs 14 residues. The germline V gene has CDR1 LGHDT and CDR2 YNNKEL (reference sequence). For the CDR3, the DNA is TGTGCCAGCAGCCAAGCGCAGGTAGACACTGAAGCTTTCTTT. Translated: CASSQAQVDTEAFF.

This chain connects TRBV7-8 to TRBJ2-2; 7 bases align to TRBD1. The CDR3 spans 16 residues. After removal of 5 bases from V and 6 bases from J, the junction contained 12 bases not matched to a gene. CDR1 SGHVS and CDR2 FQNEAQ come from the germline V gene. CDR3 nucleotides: TGTGCCAGCAGCCTTAGGAAGGGGGCCCAGGCCGGGGAGCTGTTTTTT. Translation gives CASSLRKGAQAGELFF. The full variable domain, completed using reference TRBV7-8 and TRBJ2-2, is GAGVSQSPRYKVAKRGQDVALRCDPISGHVSLFWYQQALGQGPEFLTYFQNEAQLDKSGLPSDRFFAERPEGSVSTLKIQRTQQEDSAVYLCASSLRKGAQAGELFFGEGSRLTVL.

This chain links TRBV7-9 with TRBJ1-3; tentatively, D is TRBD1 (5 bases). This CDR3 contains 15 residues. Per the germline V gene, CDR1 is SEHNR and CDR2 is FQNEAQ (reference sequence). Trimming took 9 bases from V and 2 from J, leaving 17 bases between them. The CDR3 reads CASRPQGKAGNTIYF. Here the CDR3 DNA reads TGTGCCAGTAGACCCCAGGGAAAGGCTGGAAACACCATATATTTT.

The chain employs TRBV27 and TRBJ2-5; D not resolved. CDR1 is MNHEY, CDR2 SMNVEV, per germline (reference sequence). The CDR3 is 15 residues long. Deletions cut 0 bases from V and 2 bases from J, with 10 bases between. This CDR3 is CASSLSWADQETQYF. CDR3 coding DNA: TGTGCCAGCAGTTTATCGTGGGCAGATCAAGAGACCCAGTACTTC.

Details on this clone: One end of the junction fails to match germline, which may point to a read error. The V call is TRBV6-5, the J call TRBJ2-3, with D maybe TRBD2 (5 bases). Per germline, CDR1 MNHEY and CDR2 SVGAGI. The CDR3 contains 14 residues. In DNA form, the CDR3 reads TGTGCCAGCAGTTACAGCCCTAGCACAGATATGCAGTATTTT. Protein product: CASSYSPSTDMQYF.

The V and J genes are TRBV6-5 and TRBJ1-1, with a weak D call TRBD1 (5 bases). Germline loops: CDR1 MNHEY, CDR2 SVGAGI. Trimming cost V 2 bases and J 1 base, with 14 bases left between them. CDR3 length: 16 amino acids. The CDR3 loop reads CASSYRDLGPNTEAFF. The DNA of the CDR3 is TGTGCCAGCAGTTACCGGGACCTCGGTCCGAACACTGAAGCTTTCTTT.

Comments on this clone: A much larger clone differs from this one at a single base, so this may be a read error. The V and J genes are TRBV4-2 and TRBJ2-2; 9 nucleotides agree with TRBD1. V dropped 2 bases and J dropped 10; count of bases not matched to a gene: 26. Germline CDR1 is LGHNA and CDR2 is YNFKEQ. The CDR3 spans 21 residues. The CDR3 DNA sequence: TGTGCCAGCAGCCAATACGCGAACAGGGGGCTTTCTCCGGCAGATTTTGAGGAGCTGTTTTTT. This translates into CASSQYANRGLSPADFEELFF.

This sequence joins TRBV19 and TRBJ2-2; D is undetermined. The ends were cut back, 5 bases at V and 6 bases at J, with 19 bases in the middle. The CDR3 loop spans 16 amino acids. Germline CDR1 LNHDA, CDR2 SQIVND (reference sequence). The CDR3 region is CASSPRAPPQAGELFF. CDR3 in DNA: TGTGCCAGTAGTCCCCGGGCCCCCCCGCAGGCCGGGGAGCTGTTTTTT.

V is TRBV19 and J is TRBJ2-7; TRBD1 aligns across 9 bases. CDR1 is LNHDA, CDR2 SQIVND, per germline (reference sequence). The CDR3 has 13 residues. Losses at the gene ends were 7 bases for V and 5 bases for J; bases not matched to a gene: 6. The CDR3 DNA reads TGTGCCAGTAAAAACAGGGGGCTAAACGAGCAGTACTTC. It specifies CASKNRGLNEQYF. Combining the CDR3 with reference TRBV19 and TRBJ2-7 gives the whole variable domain DGGITQSPKYLFRKEGQNVTLSCEQNLNHDAMYWYRQDPGQGLRLIYYSQIVNDFQKGDIAEGYSVSREKKESFPLTVTSAQKNPTAFYLCASKNRGLNEQYFGPGTRLTVT.

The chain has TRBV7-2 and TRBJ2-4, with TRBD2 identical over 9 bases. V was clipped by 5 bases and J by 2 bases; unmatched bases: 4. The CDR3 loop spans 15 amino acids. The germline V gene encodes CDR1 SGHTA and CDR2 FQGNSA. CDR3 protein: CASSVRGGTKNIQYF. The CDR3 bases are TGTGCCAGCAGCGTGCGGGGGGGCACCAAAAACATTCAGTACTTC. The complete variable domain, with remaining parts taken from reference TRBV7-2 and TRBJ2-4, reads GAGVSQSPSNKVTEKGKDVELRCDPISGHTALYWYRQSLGQGLEFLIYFQGNSAPDKSGLPSDRFSAERTGGSVSTLTIQRTQQEDSAVYLCASSVRGGTKNIQYFGAGTRLSVL.

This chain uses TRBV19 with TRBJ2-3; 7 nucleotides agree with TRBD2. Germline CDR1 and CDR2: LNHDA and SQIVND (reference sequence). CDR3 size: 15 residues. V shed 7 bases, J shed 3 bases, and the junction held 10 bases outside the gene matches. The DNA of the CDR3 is TGTGCCAGTACTGATTCGGGGGGTATAACAGATACGCAGTATTTT. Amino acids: CASTDSGGITDTQYF. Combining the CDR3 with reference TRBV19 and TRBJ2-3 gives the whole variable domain DGGITQSPKYLFRKEGQNVTLSCEQNLNHDAMYWYRQDPGQGLRLIYYSQIVNDFQKGDIAEGYSVSREKKESFPLTVTSAQKNPTAFYLCASTDSGGITDTQYFGPGTRLTVL.

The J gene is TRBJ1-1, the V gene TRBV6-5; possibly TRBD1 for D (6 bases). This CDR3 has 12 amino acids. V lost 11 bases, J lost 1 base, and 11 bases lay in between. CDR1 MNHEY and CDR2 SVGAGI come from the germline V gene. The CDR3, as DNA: TGTGCCGCAAAGACAGGGAACACTGAAGCTTTCTTT. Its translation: CAAKTGNTEAFF.

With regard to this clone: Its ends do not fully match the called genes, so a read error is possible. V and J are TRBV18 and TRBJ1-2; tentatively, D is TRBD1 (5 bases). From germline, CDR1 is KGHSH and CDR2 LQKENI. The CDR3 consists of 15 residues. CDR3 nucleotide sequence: TGTGCCAGCTCACCTCGAGGGGTGGAGAGCTATGGCTACATCTTC. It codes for CASSPRGVESYGYIF.

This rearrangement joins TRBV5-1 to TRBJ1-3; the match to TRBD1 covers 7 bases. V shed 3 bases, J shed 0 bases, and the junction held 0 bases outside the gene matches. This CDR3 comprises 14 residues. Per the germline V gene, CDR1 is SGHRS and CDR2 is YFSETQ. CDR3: CASSWDSSGNTIYF. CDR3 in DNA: TGCGCCAGCAGCTGGGACAGCTCTGGAAACACCATATATTTT.

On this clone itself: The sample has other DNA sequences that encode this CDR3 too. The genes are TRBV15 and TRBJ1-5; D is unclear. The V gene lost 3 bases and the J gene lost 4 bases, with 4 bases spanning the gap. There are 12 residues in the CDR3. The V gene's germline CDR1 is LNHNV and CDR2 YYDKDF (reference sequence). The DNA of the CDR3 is TGTGCCACCAGCAGGAGTAATCAGCCCCAGCATTTT. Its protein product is CATSRSNQPQHF.

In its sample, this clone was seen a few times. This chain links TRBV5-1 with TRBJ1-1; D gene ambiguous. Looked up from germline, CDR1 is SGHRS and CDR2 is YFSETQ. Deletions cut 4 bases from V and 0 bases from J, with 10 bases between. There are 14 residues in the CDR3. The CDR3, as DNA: TGCGCCAGCAGCGTCGACGGCATGAACACTGAAGCTTTCTTT. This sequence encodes CASSVDGMNTEAFF. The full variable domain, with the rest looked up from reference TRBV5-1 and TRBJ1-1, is KAGVTQTPRYLIKTRGQQVTLSCSPISGHRSVSWYQQTPGQGLQFLFEYFSETQRNKGNFPGRFSGRQFSNSRSEMNVSTLELGDSALYLCASSVDGMNTEAFFGQGTRLTVV.

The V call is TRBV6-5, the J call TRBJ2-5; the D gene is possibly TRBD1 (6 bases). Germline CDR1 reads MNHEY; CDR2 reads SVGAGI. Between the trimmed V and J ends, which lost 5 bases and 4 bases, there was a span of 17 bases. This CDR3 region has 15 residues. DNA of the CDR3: TGTGCCAGCAGTACGGCGAGACAGGTCCGAGAGACCCAGTACTTC. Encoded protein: CASSTARQVRETQYF.

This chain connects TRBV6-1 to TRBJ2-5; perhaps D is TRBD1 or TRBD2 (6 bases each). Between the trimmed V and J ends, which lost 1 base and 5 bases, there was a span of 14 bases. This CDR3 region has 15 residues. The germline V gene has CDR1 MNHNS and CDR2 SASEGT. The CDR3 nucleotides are TGTGCCAGCAGTGAAGGATGGGGGGCTCGGGAGACCCAGTACTTC. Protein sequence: CASSEGWGARETQYF.

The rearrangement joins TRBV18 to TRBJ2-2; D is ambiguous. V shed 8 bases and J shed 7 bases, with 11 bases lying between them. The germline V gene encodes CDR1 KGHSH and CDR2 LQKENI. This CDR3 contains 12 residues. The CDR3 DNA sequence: TGTGCCAGCGCGCTGTCTGTCGGGGAGCTGTTTTTT. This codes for CASALSVGELFF.

CDR3 in amino acids: CASSRQPEIYTF. The CDR3 nucleotides read TGTGCCAGCAGCCGGCAGCCAGAGATCTACACCTTC. The chain employs TRBV7-3 and TRBJ1-2; D ambiguous. CDR1 is SGHTA, CDR2 FQGTGA, per germline. This CDR3 contains 12 residues. V lost 5 bases and J lost 10, with 14 bases in between.

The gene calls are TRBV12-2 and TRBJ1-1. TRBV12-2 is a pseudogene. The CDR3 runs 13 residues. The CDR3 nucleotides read TGTGCAAGTCGCTTAGGGGCGGGGCAGGAAGCTTTCTTT. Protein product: CASRLGAGQEAFF.

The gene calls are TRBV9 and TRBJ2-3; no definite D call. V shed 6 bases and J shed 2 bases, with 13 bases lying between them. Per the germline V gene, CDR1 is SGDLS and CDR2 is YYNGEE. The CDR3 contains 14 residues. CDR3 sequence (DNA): TGTGCCAGCACGAGCAACCCGGCCACAGATACGCAGTATTTT. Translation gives CASTSNPATDTQYF.

DNA of the CDR3: TGTGCCAGCAGAACGGGAAGGTCAGGGTACGTTGAAGCTTTCTTT. Its translation is CASRTGRSGYVEAFF. The chain links TRBV2 to TRBJ1-1; possible D gene TRBD1, 5 bases. CDR1 and CDR2 (germline): SNHLY, FYNNEI. The CDR3 is made up of 15 amino acids. The V gene lost 6 bases and the J gene lost 7 bases, with 21 bases spanning the gap.

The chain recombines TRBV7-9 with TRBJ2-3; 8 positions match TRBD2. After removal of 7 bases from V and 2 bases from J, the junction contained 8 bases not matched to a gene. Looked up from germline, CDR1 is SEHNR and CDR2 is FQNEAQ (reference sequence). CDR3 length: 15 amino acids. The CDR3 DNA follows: TGTGCCAGCACCCGGGGGGGGCAGAACACAGATACGCAGTATTTT. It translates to CASTRGGQNTDTQYF.

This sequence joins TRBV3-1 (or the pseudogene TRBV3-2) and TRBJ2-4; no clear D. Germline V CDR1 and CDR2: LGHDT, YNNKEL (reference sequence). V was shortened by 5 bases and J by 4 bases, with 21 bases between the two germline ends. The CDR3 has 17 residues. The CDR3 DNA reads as TGTGCCAGCAGCGCCCAGCTTCCCATTCAAAGAAAAAACATTCAGTACTTC. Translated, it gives CASSAQLPIQRKNIQYF.

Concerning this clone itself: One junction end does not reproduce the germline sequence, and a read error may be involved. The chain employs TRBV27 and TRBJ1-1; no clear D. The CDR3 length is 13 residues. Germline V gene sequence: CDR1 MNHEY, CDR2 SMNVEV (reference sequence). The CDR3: CTSSLVVNTEAFF. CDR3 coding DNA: TGTACCAGCAGTTTAGTAGTAAACACTGAAGCTTTCTTT.

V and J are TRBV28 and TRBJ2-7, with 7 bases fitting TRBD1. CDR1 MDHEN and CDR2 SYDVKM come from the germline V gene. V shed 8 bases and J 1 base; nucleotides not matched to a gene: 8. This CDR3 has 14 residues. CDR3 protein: CASWGQRGSYEQYF. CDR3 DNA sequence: TGTGCCAGCTGGGGACAGAGGGGTTCCTACGAGCAGTACTTC.

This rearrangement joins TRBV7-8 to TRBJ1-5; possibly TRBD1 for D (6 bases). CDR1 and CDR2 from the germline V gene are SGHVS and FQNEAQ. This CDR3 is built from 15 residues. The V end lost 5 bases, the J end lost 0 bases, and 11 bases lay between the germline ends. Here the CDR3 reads CASSADSYSNQPQHF. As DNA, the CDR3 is TGTGCCAGCAGCGCGGACAGCTATAGCAATCAGCCCCAGCATTTT.